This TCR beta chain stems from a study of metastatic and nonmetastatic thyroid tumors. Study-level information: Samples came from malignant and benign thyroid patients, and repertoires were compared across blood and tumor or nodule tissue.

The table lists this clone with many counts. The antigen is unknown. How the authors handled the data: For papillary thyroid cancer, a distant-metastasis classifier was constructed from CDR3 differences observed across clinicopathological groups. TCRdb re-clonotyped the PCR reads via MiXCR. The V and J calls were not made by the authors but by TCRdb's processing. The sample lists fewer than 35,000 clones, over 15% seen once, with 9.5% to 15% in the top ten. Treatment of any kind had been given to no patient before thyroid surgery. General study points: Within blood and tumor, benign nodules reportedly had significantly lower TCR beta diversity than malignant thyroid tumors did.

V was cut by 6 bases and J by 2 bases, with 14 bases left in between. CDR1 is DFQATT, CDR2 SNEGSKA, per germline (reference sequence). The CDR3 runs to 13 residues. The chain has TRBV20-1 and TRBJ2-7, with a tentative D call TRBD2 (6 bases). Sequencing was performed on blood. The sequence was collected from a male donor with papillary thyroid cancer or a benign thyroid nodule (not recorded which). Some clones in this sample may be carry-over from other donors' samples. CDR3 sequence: CSAQDGGAYEQYF. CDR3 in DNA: TGCAGTGCGCAGGACGGGGGAGCCTACGAGCAGTACTTC.